Shown below are 5 T cell receptor beta chains from a single sample sequenced in a study of control samples from healthy donors and cancer patients. Sequencing used immunoSEQ multiplex PCR; TCRdb keeps in-frame clones, though not all of them. The data contain roughly 100,000 clones, 83% of them singletons. Sequencing used blood. These receptors were taken from a woman in her 50s in good health.

The CDR3 DNA reads TGCGCCAGCAGCCAAAGCTCAGGAGACACTGAAGCTTTCTTT. Translation gives CASSQSSGDTEAFF. This chain uses TRBV4-3 with TRBJ1-1; no reliable D call. The germline CDR1 and CDR2 sequences are LGHNA and YSLEER. Trimming removed 2 bases at V and 3 bases at J, with 10 bases between. The CDR3 spans 14 residues.

The chain combines TRBV7-9 with TRBJ2-7; the D gene could be TRBD1 or TRBD2 (6 bases each). The V gene's germline CDR1 is SEHNR and CDR2 FQNEAQ (reference sequence). V lost 4 bases and J lost 2, with 21 bases in between. CDR3 size: 17 residues. The CDR3 sequence is CASSSGAGESLPYEQYF. In DNA, the CDR3 is TGTGCCAGCAGCTCGGGGGCAGGGGAAAGTCTCCCCTACGAGCAGTACTTC.

The J gene is TRBJ2-1, the V gene TRBV2, with a tentative D call TRBD1 (6 bases). Deletions cut 9 bases from V and 4 bases from J, with 10 bases between. Germline V gene lookup returns CDR1 SNHLY and CDR2 FYNNEI. The CDR3 covers 12 residues. Here the CDR3 DNA reads TGTGCCAGGCCGGGACAATACAATGAGCAGTTCTTC. Translated, it gives CARPGQYNEQFF. Together with reference TRBV2 and TRBJ2-1, the CDR3 gives the full variable domain: EPEVTQTPSHQVTQMGQEVILRCVPISNHLYFYWYRQILGQKVEFLVSFYNNEISEKSEIFDDQFSVERPDGSNFTLKIRSTKLEDSAMYFCARPGQYNEQFFGPGTRLTVL.

This clone was counted a single time. V usage is TRBV27 and J usage is TRBJ2-7; possible D gene TRBD2, 6 bases. This CDR3 spans 14 amino acids. The V gene lost 2 bases and the J gene lost 2 bases, with 10 bases spanning the gap. The germline gives CDR1 MNHEY, CDR2 SMNVEV (reference sequence). Here the CDR3 reads CASSLGGIAYEQYF. Here the CDR3 DNA reads TGTGCCAGCAGTTTAGGGGGGATTGCCTACGAGCAGTACTTC.

The chain has TRBV24-1 and TRBJ2-3; D unclear. CDR3 length equals 16 residues. Germline CDR1 reads KGHDR; CDR2 reads SFDVKD. The V end was cut by 4 bases, the J end by 2 bases, with 15 bases between. The CDR3 sequence is CATSDPTRGFTDTQYF. Here the CDR3 DNA reads TGTGCCACCAGTGACCCTACCCGCGGCTTCACAGATACGCAGTATTTT.